These 27 T cell receptor beta chains came from one sample sequenced in a study of CD8+ T cells in alopecia areata. Treatment meaning: oral pan-JAK inhibitor, 5-10 mg twice daily. Extracted RNA was reverse transcribed, and the resulting cDNA served as sequencing template. The repertoire was sequenced with immunoSEQ multiplex PCR; TCRdb's copy has only in-frame clones and lacks some. The sample has 150,000 to 200,000 clones; less than 65% are singletons. Source: CD4+ T cells sorted from blood, taken at week 24, from a patient treated with tofacitinib. These TCRs come from a human donor with alopecia areata.

The chain is built from TRBV29-1 and TRBJ2-1; 10 nucleotides line up with TRBD1. Germline V lookup: CDR1 SQVTM, CDR2 ANQGSEA. V trimming: 7 bases; J trimming: 6 bases; junction bases outside the gene matches: 9. The CDR3 is 14 amino acids. The CDR3 nucleotides are TGCAGCGGGAAAGACAGGGGGCCTGTCAATGAGCAGTTCTTC. Its translation is CSGKDRGPVNEQFF.

This clone was detected a few times. The chain carries TRBV6-5 and TRBJ1-1, with a tentative D call TRBD1 (5 bases). This CDR3 has 12 amino acids. Trimming left V 4 bases short and J 11 bases short, with 14 bases between. The V gene's germline CDR1 is MNHEY and CDR2 SVGAGI. CDR3 sequence: CASSSPTEGAFF. CDR3 nucleotides: TGTGCCAGCAGTTCCCCGACAGAGGGGGCTTTCTTT.

Ten or more counts support this clone. The rearrangement links TRBV2 to TRBJ2-5, with D perhaps matching TRBD1 (6 bases). Germline values: CDR1 SNHLY, CDR2 FYNNEI. The germline V and J ends were trimmed by 4 bases and 2 bases, with 14 bases remaining between them. The CDR3 totals 15 residues. This CDR3 reads CASSGRQGLQETQYF. CDR3 sequence (DNA): TGTGCCAGCAGTGGACGGCAGGGGCTACAAGAGACCCAGTACTTC. Combining the CDR3 with reference TRBV2 and TRBJ2-5 gives the whole variable domain EPEVTQTPSHQVTQMGQEVILRCVPISNHLYFYWYRQILGQKVEFLVSFYNNEISEKSEIFDDQFSVERPDGSNFTLKIRSTKLEDSAMYFCASSGRQGLQETQYFGPGTRLLVL.

Here the CDR3 reads CAIGTGNSPLHF. The CDR3 DNA is TGTGCCATCGGGACCGGGAATTCACCCCTCCACTTT. The chain employs TRBV10-3 and TRBJ1-6, with a tentative D call TRBD1 (5 bases). This CDR3 has 12 amino acids. Germline V gives CDR1 ENHRY, CDR2 SYGVKD. The V gene lost 8 bases and the J gene lost 7 bases, with 9 bases spanning the gap.

The chain links TRBV4-1 to TRBJ1-4; unclear D gene. Trimming took off 4 bases at V and 5 bases at J, with 11 bases between the two ends. Germline loops: CDR1 MGHRA, CDR2 YSYEKL. The CDR3 sequence is 14 residues long. CDR3 loop: CASSPNGANEKLFF. The CDR3, as DNA: TGCGCCAGCAGCCCGAACGGAGCAAATGAAAAACTGTTTTTT.

The DNA of the CDR3 is TGCAGCGTTGCGGCGGATACCTCTCAGCCCCAGCATTTT. As protein: CSVAADTSQPQHF. This chain joins TRBV29-1 and TRBJ1-5; D is undetermined. The CDR3 covers 13 residues. Germline V gene data show CDR1 as SQVTM and CDR2 as ANQGSEA. V lost 4 bases, J lost 6 bases, and 13 bases lay in between.

CDR3 sequence reads: CASSGRGRHEQYF. DNA of the CDR3: TGTGCCAGCAGTGGCAGGGGTCGACACGAGCAGTACTTC. This chain joins TRBV25-1 and TRBJ2-7; the D gene is possibly TRBD1 (6 bases). V lost 4 bases to trimming and J lost 5 bases, with 12 bases between them. Germline V gene lookup returns CDR1 MGHDK and CDR2 SYGVNS. There are 13 residues in the CDR3.

The chain combines TRBV19 with TRBJ1-1, with D unresolved. The CDR3 sequence is 16 residues long. V was cut by 7 bases and J by 0 bases, with 18 bases left in between. Per germline, CDR1 LNHDA and CDR2 SQIVND (reference sequence). The CDR3: CASTKQLQTMNTEAFF. The CDR3 DNA reads TGTGCCAGTACGAAACAACTTCAGACTATGAACACTGAAGCTTTCTTT.

The chain uses TRBV25-1 and TRBJ1-2, with no clear D. V was cut by 2 bases and J by 3 bases, with 13 bases left in between. CDR3 length: 15 amino acids. Per germline, CDR1 MGHDK and CDR2 SYGVNS. This CDR3 reads CASSELGSEHYGYTF. CDR3 nucleotides: TGTGCCAGCAGTGAACTGGGCAGCGAGCACTATGGCTACACCTTC.

This clone was detected many times. This chain joins TRBV2 and TRBJ1-6; unclear D gene. Trimming pared 1 base from V and 8 bases from J, leaving 9 bases between. This CDR3 comprises 14 residues. CDR1 is SNHLY and CDR2 is FYNNEI in the germline V gene. CDR3 coding DNA: TGTGCCAGCAGTGAAGGGGTAGGTGATTCACCCCTCCACTTT. Translation: CASSEGVGDSPLHF.

This clone was observed a handful of times. This rearrangement joins TRBV7-2 to TRBJ2-7; tentative D call: TRBD1 (6 bases). In germline, CDR1 is SGHTA, CDR2 FQGNSA. This CDR3 comprises 15 residues. Trimming removed 3 bases at V and 2 bases at J, with 14 bases between. In DNA, the CDR3 is TGTGCCAGCAGCTTGGTAGCAGGGGCGACCTACGAGCAGTACTTC. Its translation is CASSLVAGATYEQYF.

There are a few counts of this clone. CDR3 loop: CASSRDRTSNYGYTF. In DNA, the CDR3 is TGTGCCAGCAGTCGGGACAGAACCTCTAACTATGGCTACACCTTC. This chain uses TRBV2 with TRBJ1-2, with 7 bases aligning to TRBD1. Per germline, CDR1 SNHLY and CDR2 FYNNEI. The CDR3 has 15 amino acids. V gave up 5 bases and J gave up 0 bases; unmatched junction bases: 6.

The chain couples TRBV30 to TRBJ2-2, with D perhaps TRBD1 (6 bases). V lost 0 bases, J lost 6 bases, and 8 bases lay in between. Germline-derived CDR1 and CDR2 are GTSNPN and SVGIG (reference sequence). CDR3 size: 13 residues. CDR3 amino acids: CAWSVQGPGELFF. The CDR3 nucleotides read TGTGCCTGGAGTGTACAGGGTCCCGGGGAGCTGTTTTTT.

This clone was observed a handful of times. The chain employs TRBV2 and TRBJ2-2; the match to TRBD2 covers 12 bases. V lost 6 bases, J lost 5 bases, and 4 bases stayed unmatched. CDR1 SNHLY and CDR2 FYNNEI come from the germline V gene. This CDR3 is 15 amino acids long. The chain's CDR3 is CASSSGTSGTGELFF. CDR3 in DNA: TGTGCCAGCAGCTCCGGGACTAGCGGGACCGGGGAGCTGTTTTTT.

The gene calls are TRBV29-1 and TRBJ1-1, with 7 bases matching TRBD1. CDR1 is SQVTM and CDR2 is ANQGSEA in the germline V gene. This CDR3 contains 14 residues. V trimming: 4 bases; J trimming: 3 bases; junction bases outside the gene matches: 8. CDR3 sequence reads: CSVGDSPADTEAFF. As DNA, the CDR3 is TGCAGCGTTGGGGACAGCCCCGCGGACACTGAAGCTTTCTTT.

This clone was found a few times. The chain has TRBV19 and TRBJ1-5; D is possibly TRBD1 (6 bases). V was trimmed by 7 bases and J by 4 bases, leaving 14 bases between them. CDR3 length equals 14 residues. The germline V gene has CDR1 LNHDA and CDR2 SQIVND (reference sequence). CDR3 bases: TGTGCCAGTAACTGGGGGGCCGAGAATCAGCCCCAGCATTTT. This sequence encodes CASNWGAENQPQHF.

This clone showed up just once. In the same sample, other DNA sequences code for this CDR3. The CDR3 sequence is CSVRTGTDTQYF. The CDR3 DNA reads TGCAGCGTAAGGACAGGGACAGATACGCAGTATTTT. J is TRBJ2-3 and V is TRBV29-1; 8 bases match TRBD1. The CDR3 loop spans 12 amino acids. The V gene end was trimmed by 6 bases and the J gene end by 3 bases; junction bases not matched to a gene: 2. Germline V gene lookup returns CDR1 SQVTM and CDR2 ANQGSEA.

The chain uses TRBV4-3 and TRBJ2-2; D gene uncertain. This CDR3 comprises 14 residues. Between the trimmed V and J ends, which lost 4 bases and 3 bases, there was a span of 9 bases. Germline CDR1 reads LGHNA; CDR2 reads YSLEER. CDR3 loop: CASSLGEDTGELFF. The CDR3 coding sequence is TGCGCCAGCAGCCTCGGAGAGGACACCGGGGAGCTGTTTTTT.

The chain recombines TRBV13 with TRBJ1-1; 8 bases fit TRBD1. Trimming at V came to 5 bases and at J to 1 base, leaving 3 bases not matched to a gene. This CDR3 spans 14 amino acids. Germline V gene sequence: CDR1 PRHDT, CDR2 FYEKMQ (reference sequence). The CDR3 bases are TGTGCCAGCAGCCTCGACAGGGGGAACACTGAAGCTTTCTTT. Translation: CASSLDRGNTEAFF.

This clone was detected only once. The CDR3 DNA reads TGTGCCAGCAGCGCAAGCGGGGTTAGGGACAATGAGCAGTTCTTC. It encodes CASSASGVRDNEQFF. This sequence joins TRBV7-3 and TRBJ2-1; 7 nucleotides align to TRBD2. CDR3 length: 15 residues. The trim removed 5 bases at V and 5 bases at J, leaving 9 bases unmatched. From germline, CDR1 is SGHTA and CDR2 FQGTGA.

The rearrangement joins TRBV7-6 to TRBJ2-1; 13 nucleotides agree with TRBD2. Germline trimming cut 5 bases from V and 8 bases from J; bases unmatched to any gene: 15. The germline V gene encodes CDR1 SGHVS and CDR2 FNYEAQ. CDR3 length: 18 amino acids. In nucleotides, the CDR3 is TGTGCCAGCAGCGCACTAGCGGGGGGGCCATTCAAAGGCGATGAGCAGTTCTTC. Protein product: CASSALAGGPFKGDEQFF.

J is TRBJ2-2 and V is TRBV14; tentatively, D is TRBD1 or TRBD2 (5 bases each). The CDR3 runs 15 residues. The V gene lost 6 bases and the J gene lost 2 bases, with 13 bases spanning the gap. Per germline, CDR1 SGHDN and CDR2 FVKESK. The CDR3 is CASRHGTTNTGELFF. Written as DNA, the CDR3 is TGTGCCAGCAGGCACGGGACCACTAACACCGGGGAGCTGTTTTTT.

V is TRBV30 and J is TRBJ1-2, with 7 bases that match TRBD1. The germline CDR1 and CDR2 sequences are GTSNPN and SVGIG (reference sequence). V shed 3 bases, J shed 6 bases, and the junction held 4 bases outside the gene matches. The CDR3 length is 12 residues. CDR3 residues: CAWSGQEDGYTF. The CDR3 DNA reads TGTGCCTGGAGCGGACAGGAGGATGGCTACACCTTC. The complete variable domain, with remaining parts taken from reference TRBV30 and TRBJ1-2, reads SQTIHQWPATLVQPVGSPLSLECTVEGTSNPNLYWYRQAAGRGLQLLFYSVGIGQISSEVPQNLSASRPQDRQFILSSKKLLLSDSGFYLCAWSGQEDGYTFGSGTRLTVV.

V gene TRBV7-9 combines with J gene TRBJ2-7; D may correspond to TRBD1 or TRBD2 (5 bases each). The CDR3 has 12 residues. The germline gives CDR1 SEHNR, CDR2 FQNEAQ (reference sequence). Deletions cut 5 bases from V and 7 bases from J, with 12 bases between. The chain's CDR3 is CASSPGPKEQYF. For the CDR3, the DNA is TGTGCCAGCAGCCCGGGACCGAAGGAGCAGTACTTC.

J is TRBJ1-1 and V is TRBV2; D gene unclear. Trimming removed 3 bases from V and 6 bases from J, with 5 bases in between. This CDR3 is built from 11 residues. CDR1 is SNHLY and CDR2 is FYNNEI in the germline V gene. DNA of the CDR3: TGTGCCAGCAGTGATTACGCTGAAGCTTTCTTT. Residues: CASSDYAEAFF.

The sample holds a few counts of this clone. The V gene is TRBV29-1, the J gene TRBJ2-3; D is perhaps TRBD2 (6 bases). V lost 7 bases to trimming and J lost 1 base, with 9 bases between them. CDR1 SQVTM and CDR2 ANQGSEA come from the germline V gene. This CDR3 is 12 amino acids long. Written as DNA, the CDR3 is TGCAGCGGGACGGGAGGCACAGATACGCAGTATTTT. It is translated as CSGTGGTDTQYF.

The chain employs TRBV29-1 and TRBJ2-1, with 7 nucleotides matching TRBD2. Per germline, CDR1 SQVTM and CDR2 ANQGSEA. The CDR3 consists of 12 residues. V gave up 1 base and J gave up 9 bases; unmatched junction bases: 3. The CDR3 spells CSVEAGGLEQFF. In DNA form, the CDR3 reads TGCAGCGTTGAAGCGGGGGGACTTGAGCAGTTCTTC.